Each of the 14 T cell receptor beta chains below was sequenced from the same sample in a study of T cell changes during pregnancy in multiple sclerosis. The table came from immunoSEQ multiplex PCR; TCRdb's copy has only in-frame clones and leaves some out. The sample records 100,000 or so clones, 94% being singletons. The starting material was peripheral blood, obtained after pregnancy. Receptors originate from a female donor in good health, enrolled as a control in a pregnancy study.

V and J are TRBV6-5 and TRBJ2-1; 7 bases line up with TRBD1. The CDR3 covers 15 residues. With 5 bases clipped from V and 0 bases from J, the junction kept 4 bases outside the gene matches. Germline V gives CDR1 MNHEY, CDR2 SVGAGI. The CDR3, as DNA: TGTGCCAGCAGTACGACAGGGAGCTCCTACAATGAGCAGTTCTTC. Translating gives CASSTTGSSYNEQFF.

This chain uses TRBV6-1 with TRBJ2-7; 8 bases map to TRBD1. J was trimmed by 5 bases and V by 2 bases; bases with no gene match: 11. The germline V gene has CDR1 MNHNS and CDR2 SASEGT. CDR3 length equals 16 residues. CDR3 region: CASSERGPGGWDEQYF. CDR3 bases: TGTGCCAGCAGTGAAAGGGGGCCAGGGGGCTGGGACGAGCAGTACTTC.

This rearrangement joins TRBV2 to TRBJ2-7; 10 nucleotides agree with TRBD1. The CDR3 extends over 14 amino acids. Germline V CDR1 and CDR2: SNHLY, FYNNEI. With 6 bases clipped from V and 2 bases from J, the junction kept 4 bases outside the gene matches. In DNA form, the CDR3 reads TGTGCCAGCAGATTCGGGACAGGGGCCTACGAGCAGTACTTC. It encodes CASRFGTGAYEQYF.

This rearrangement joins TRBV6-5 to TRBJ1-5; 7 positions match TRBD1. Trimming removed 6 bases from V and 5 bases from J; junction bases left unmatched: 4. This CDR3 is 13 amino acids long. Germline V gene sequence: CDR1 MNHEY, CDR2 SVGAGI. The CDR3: CASSLQGYQPQHF. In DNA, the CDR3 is TGTGCCAGCAGCCTACAGGGGTATCAGCCCCAGCATTTT.

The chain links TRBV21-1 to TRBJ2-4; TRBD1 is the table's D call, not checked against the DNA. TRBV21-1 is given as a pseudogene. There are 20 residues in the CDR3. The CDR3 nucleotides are TGTGCCAGCAGCACCCGGCCCCGGGACAGTAAAAATATAGCCAAAAACATTCAGTACTTC. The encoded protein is CASSTRPRDSKNIAKNIQYF.

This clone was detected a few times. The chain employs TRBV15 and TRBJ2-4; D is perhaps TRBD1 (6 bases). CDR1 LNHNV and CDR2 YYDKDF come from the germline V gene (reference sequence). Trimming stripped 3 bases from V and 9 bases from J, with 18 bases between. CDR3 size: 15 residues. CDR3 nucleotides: TGTGCCACCAGCAGCCCGACTCAGGGGATGCCCATTCAGTACTTC. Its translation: CATSSPTQGMPIQYF.

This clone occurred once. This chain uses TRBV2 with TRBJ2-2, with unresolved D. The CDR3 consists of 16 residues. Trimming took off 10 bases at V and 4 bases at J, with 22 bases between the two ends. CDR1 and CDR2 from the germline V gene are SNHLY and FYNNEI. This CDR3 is CANFQLAGDGTGELFF. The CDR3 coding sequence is TGTGCCAACTTTCAATTGGCAGGTGACGGCACCGGGGAGCTGTTTTTT.

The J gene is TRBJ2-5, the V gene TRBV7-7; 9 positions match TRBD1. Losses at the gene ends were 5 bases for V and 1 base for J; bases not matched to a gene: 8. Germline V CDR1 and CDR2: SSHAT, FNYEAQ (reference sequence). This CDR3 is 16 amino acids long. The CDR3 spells CASSMGTGKGQETQYF. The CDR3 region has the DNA TGTGCCAGCAGCATGGGGACAGGGAAGGGCCAAGAGACCCAGTACTTC. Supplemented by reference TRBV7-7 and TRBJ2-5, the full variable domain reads GAGVSQSPRYKVTKRGQDVTLRCDPISSHATLYWYQQALGQGPEFLTYFNYEAQPDKSGLPSDRFSAERPEGSISTLTIQRTEQRDSAMYRCASSMGTGKGQETQYFGPGTRLLVL.

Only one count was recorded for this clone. The CDR3 loop reads CASSFGGQGLQETQYF. The CDR3 DNA reads TGTGCCAGCAGTTTTGGGGGACAGGGGCTGCAGGAGACCCAGTACTTC. This rearrangement joins TRBV28 to TRBJ2-5; 10 bases match TRBD1. The germline gives CDR1 MDHEN, CDR2 SYDVKM. The CDR3 has 16 residues. The ends lost 3 bases at V and 5 bases at J; junction bases unmatched: 9.

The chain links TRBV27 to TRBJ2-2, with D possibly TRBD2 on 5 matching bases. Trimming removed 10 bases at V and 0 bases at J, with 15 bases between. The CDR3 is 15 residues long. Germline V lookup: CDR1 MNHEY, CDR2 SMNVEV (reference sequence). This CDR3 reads CATGELGSNTGELFF. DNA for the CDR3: TGTGCCACCGGGGAACTAGGATCGAACACCGGGGAGCTGTTTTTT.

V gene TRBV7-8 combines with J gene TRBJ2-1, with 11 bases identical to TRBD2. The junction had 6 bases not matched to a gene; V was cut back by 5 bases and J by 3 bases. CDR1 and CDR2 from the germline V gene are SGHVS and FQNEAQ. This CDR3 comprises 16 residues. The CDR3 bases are TGTGCCAGCAGCGCACTGGGACTAGCGGACTACAATGAGCAGTTCTTC. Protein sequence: CASSALGLADYNEQFF.

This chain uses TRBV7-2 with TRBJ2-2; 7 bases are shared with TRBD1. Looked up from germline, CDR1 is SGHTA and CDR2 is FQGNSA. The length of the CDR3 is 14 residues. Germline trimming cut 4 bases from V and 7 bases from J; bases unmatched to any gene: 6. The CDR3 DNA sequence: TGTGCCAGCAGCTCCGGGACAGCTCACGGGGAGCTGTTTTTT. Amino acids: CASSSGTAHGELFF.

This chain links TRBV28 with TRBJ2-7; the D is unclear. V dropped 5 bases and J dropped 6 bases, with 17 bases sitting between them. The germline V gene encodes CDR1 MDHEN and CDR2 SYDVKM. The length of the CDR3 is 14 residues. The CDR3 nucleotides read TGTGCCAGCAGTCCCCCCGGGTCTTCTCTCGAGCAGTACTTC. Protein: CASSPPGSSLEQYF.

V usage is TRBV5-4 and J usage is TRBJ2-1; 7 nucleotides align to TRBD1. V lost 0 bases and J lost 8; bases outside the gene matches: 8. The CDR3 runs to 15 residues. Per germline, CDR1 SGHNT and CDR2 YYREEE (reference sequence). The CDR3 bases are TGTGCCAGCAGCTTGGCCGCTGACAGGGTATATGAGCAGTTCTTC. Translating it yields CASSLAADRVYEQFF.